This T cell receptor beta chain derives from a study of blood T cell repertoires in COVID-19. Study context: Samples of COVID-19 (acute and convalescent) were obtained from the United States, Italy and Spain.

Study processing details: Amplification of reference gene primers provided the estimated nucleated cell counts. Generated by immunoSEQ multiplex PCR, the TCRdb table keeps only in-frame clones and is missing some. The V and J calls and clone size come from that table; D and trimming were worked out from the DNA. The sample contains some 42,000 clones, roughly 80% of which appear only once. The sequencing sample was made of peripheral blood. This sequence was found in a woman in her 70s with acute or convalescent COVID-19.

DNA of the CDR3: TGTGCCAGCAGCGAAGGGGTAAGGGTAATGAACACTGAAGCTTTCTTT. Encoded protein: CASSEGVRVMNTEAFF. The V gene is TRBV7-8, the J gene TRBJ1-1; maybe TRBD1 (5 bases). The CDR3 spans 16 residues. Germline CDR1 and CDR2: SGHVS and FQNEAQ. The ends were cut back, 5 bases at V and 0 bases at J, with 16 bases in the middle.